Reported below is one T cell receptor beta chain. The data originate from a study of blood T cell repertoires in COVID-19. For the study at large: Samples taken during acute and convalescent COVID-19 were collected in the United States, Italy and Spain. PBMCs, B-cell-depleted T cells, or T cells were the source of the cDNA or gDNA that made up the material.

The CDR3 runs 14 residues. V was clipped by 3 bases and J by 8 bases; unmatched bases: 3. The germline V gene has CDR1 SGHTA and CDR2 FQGNSA. Source study methods: Scientists estimated how many nucleated cells there were by amplifying reference gene primers. This table comes from immunoSEQ multiplex PCR, and its TCRdb copy is limited to in-frame clones, with some not included. V, J and clone size are those of that table, while D and trimming were read from the DNA. The sample carries roughly 100,000 clones, approximately 84% recorded once. This TCR was recovered from a man in his forties or fifties with active or convalescent COVID-19. V is TRBV7-2 and J is TRBJ1-4; 10 bases are a match to TRBD1. Sequenced input: peripheral blood. Written as DNA, the CDR3 is TGTGCCAGCAGCTTGGACAGGGGGGTAGAAAAACTGTTTTTT. Translating gives CASSLDRGVEKLFF.